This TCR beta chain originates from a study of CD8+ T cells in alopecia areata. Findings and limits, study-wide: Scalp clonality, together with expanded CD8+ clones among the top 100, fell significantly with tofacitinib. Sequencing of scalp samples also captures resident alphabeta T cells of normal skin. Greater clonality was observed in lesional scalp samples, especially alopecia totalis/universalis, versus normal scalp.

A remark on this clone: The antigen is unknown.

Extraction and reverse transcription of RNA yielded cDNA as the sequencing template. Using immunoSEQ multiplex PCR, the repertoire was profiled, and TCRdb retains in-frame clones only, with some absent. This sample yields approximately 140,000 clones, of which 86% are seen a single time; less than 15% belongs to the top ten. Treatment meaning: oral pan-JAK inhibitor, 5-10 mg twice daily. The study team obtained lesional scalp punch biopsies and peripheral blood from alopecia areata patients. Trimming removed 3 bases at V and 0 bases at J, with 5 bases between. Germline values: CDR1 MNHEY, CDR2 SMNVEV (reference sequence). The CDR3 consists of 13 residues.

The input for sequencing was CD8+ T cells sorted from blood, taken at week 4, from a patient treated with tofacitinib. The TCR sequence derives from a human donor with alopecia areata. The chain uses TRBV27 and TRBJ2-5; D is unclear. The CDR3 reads CASSLENQETQYF. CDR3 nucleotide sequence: TGTGCCAGCAGTTTGGAAAACCAAGAGACCCAGTACTTC.